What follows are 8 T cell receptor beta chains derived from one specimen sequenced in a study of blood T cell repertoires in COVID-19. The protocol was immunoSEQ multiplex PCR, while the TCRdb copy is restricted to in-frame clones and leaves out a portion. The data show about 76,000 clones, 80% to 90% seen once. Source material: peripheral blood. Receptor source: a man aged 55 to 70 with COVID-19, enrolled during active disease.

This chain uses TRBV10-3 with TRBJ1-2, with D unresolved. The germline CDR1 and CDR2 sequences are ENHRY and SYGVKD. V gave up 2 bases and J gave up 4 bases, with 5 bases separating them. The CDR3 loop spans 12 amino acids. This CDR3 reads CAISEEAYGYTF. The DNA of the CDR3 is TGTGCCATCAGTGAGGAAGCCTATGGCTACACCTTC.

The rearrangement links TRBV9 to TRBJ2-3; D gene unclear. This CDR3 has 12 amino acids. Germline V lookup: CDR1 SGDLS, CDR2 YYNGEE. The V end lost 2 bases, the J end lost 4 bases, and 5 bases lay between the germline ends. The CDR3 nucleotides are TGTGCCAGCAGCGTTAGTGCAGATACGCAGTATTTT. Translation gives CASSVSADTQYF.

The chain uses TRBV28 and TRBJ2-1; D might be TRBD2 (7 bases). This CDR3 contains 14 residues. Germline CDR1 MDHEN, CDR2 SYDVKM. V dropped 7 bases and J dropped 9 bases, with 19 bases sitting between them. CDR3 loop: CASIRGGHVGEQFF. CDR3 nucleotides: TGTGCCAGCATTCGCGGGGGCCACGTCGGTGAGCAGTTCTTC.

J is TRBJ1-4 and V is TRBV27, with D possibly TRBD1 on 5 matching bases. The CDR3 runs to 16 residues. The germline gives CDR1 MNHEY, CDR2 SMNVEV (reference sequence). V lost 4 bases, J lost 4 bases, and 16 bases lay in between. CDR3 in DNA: TGTGCCAGCAGTTCATACAGGCACCCTAGTAATGAAAAACTGTTTTTT. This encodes CASSSYRHPSNEKLFF.

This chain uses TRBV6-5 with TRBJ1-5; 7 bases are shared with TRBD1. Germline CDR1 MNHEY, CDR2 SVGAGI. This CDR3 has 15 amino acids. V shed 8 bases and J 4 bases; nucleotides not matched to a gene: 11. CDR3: CASEAYPTGNQPQHF. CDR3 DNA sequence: TGTGCCAGCGAGGCCTACCCGACAGGGAATCAGCCCCAGCATTTT.

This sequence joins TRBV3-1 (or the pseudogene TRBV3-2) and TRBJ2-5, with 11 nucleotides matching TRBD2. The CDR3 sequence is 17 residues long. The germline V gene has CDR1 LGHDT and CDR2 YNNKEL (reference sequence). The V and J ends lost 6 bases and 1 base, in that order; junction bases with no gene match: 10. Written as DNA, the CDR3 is TGTGCCAGCAGGCCCAGGCGGCTAGCGGGGGGCCAAGAGACCCAGTACTTC. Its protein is CASRPRRLAGGQETQYF.

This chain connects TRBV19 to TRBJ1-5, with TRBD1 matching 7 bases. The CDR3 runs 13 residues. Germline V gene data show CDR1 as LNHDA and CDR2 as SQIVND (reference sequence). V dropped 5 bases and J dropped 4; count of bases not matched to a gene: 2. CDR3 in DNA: TGTGCCAGTAGTCCAGGGGGTAATCAGCCCCAGCATTTT. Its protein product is CASSPGGNQPQHF. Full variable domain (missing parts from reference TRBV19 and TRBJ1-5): DGGITQSPKYLFRKEGQNVTLSCEQNLNHDAMYWYRQDPGQGLRLIYYSQIVNDFQKGDIAEGYSVSREKKESFPLTVTSAQKNPTAFYLCASSPGGNQPQHFGDGTRLSIL.

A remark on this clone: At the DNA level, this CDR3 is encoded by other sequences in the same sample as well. In DNA, the CDR3 is TGTGCCAGCAGCCCGACAGTCTACGAGCAGTACTTC. Its protein product is CASSPTVYEQYF. This chain uses TRBV12-3 or TRBV12-4 with TRBJ2-7; TRBD1 is a possible D gene (5 bases). The CDR3 is 12 amino acids. V gave up 6 bases and J gave up 3 bases, with 9 bases separating them.